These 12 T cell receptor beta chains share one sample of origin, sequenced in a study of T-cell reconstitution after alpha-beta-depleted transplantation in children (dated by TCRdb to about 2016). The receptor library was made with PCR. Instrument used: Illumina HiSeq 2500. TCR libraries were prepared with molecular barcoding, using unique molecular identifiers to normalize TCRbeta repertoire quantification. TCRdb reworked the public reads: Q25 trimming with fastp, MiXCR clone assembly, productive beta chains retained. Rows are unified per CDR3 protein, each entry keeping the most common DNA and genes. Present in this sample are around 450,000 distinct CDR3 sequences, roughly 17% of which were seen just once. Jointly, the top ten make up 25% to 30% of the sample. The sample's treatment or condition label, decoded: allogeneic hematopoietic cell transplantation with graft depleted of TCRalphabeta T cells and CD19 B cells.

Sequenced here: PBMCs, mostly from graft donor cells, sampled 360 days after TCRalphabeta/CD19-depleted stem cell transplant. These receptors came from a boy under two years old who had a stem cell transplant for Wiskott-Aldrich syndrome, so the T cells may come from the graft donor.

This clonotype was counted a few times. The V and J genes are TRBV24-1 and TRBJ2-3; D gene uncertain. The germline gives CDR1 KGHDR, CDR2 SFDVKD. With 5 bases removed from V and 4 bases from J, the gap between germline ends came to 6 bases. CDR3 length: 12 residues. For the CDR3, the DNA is TGTGCCACCAGTGTCCGGGCAGATACGCAGTATTTT. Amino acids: CATSVRADTQYF.

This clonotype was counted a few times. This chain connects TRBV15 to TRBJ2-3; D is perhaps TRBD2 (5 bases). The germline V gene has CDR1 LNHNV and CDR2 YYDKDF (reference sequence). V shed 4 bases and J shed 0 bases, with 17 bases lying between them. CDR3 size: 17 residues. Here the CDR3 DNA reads TGTGCCACCAGCAAGACCGAGCGGATTACTAGCACAGATACGCAGTATTTT. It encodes CATSKTERITSTDTQYF.

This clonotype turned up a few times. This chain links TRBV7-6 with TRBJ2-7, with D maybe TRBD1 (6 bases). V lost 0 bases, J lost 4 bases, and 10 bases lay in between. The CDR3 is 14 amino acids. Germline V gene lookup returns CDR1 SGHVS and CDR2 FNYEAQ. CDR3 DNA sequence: TGTGCCAGCAGCTTAGCATTACAGGGATACGAGCAGTACTTC. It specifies CASSLALQGYEQYF.

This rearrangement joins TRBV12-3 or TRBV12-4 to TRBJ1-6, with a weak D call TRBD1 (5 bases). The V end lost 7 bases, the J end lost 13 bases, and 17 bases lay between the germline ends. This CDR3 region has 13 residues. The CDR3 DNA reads TGTGCCAGCACTCTAAGGGACTCGTGGCCCCTCCACTTT. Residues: CASTLRDSWPLHF.

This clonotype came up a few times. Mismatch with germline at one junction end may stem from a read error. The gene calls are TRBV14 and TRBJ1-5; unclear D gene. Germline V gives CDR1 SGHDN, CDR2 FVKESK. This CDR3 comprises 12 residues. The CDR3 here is CASTQHDQPQHF. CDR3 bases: TGTGCCAGCACCCAACATGATCAGCCCCAGCATTTT.

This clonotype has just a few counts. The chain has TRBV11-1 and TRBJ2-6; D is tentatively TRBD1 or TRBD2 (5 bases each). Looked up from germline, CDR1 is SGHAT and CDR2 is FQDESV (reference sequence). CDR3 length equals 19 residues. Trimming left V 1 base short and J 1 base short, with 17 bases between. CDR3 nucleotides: TGTGCCAGCAGCTTAGACAGGAGGCTCACTCTGTCTGGGGCCAACGTCCTGACTTTC. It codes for CASSLDRRLTLSGANVLTF.

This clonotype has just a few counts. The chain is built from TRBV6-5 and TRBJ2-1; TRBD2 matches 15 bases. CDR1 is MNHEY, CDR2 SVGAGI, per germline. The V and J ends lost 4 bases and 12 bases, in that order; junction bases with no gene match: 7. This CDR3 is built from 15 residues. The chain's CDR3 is CASSFRTSGRGWQFF. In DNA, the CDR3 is TGTGCCAGCAGTTTCCGGACTAGCGGGAGGGGTTGGCAGTTCTTC.

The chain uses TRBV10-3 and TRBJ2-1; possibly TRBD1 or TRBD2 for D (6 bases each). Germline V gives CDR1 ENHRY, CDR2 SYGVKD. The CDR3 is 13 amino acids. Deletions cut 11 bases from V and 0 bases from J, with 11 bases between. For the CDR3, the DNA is TGTGCCCGGGGGCTCCCCTCCTACAATGAGCAGTTCTTC. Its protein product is CARGLPSYNEQFF.

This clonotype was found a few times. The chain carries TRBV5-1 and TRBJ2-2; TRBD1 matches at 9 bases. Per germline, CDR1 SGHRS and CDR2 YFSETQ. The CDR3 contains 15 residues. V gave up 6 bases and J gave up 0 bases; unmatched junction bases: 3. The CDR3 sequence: CASNRDRANTGELFF. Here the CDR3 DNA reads TGCGCCAGCAACCGGGACAGGGCGAACACCGGGGAGCTGTTTTTT.

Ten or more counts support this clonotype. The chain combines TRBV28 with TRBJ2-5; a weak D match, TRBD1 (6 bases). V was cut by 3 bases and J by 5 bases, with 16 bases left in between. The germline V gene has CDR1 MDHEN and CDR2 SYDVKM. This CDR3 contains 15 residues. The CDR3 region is CASSFWNRADETQYF. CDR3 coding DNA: TGTGCCAGCAGTTTTTGGAACAGGGCGGATGAGACCCAGTACTTC.

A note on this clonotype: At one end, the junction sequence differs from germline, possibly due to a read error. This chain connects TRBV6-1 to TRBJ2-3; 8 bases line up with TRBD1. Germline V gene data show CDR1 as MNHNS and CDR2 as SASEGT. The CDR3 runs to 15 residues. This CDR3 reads CANSDNRGSTDTQYF. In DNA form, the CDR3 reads TGTGCCAACAGTGATAACAGGGGGTCCACAGATACGCAGTATTTT.

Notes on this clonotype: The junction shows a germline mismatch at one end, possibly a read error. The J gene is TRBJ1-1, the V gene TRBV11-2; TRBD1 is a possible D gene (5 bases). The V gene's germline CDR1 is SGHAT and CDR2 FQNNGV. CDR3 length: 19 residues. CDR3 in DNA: TGTGCGAGCAGCTTCAAACCCGCAGACAGAGTTCTTAGGGACACTGAAGCTTTCTTT. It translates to CASSFKPADRVLRDTEAFF.